One and the same sample provided the 20 T cell receptor beta chains below, sequenced in a study of cytomegalovirus exposure and HLA in healthy donors. PCR primers comprised 60 Vbeta and 13 Jbeta primers. Only in-frame clones appear in the TCRdb table, and some are missing; sequencing was by immunoSEQ multiplex PCR. The sample gives about 140,000 clones, roughly 80% of which show up once; more than 0.85% is in the top ten. The specimen was PBMCs. These receptors were obtained from a man aged 18 to 30 in good health and CMV-seronegative.

Only a few counts were recorded for this clone. The junction shows a germline mismatch at one end, possibly a read error. The rearrangement links TRBV4-3 to TRBJ1-2; 8 nucleotides line up with TRBD1. The length of the CDR3 is 12 residues. Germline V gives CDR1 LGHNA, CDR2 YSLEER. The CDR3 reads CASSHGQGPSDF. In nucleotides, the CDR3 is TGCGCCAGCAGCCACGGACAGGGACCCTCTGACTTC.

This sequence joins TRBV29-1 and TRBJ2-7; the match to TRBD1 covers 9 bases. V shed 7 bases and J 5 bases; nucleotides not matched to a gene: 12. This CDR3 spans 14 amino acids. The germline CDR1 and CDR2 sequences are SQVTM and ANQGSEA. CDR3 nucleotides: TGCAGCGCTACTCCGGGACAGGGATTCGACGAGCAGTACTTC. Amino acid sequence: CSATPGQGFDEQYF.

V usage is TRBV25-1 and J usage is TRBJ2-7; 8 bases are shared with TRBD1. Germline CDR1 and CDR2: MGHDK and SYGVNS. This CDR3 region has 12 residues. V was clipped by 10 bases and J by 2 bases; unmatched bases: 4. In nucleotides, the CDR3 is TGTGCCACCGGGACAGGCCCCTACGAGCAGTACTTC. Encoded protein: CATGTGPYEQYF.

CDR3 sequence (DNA): TGTGCCAGCAGCCATCGTGGCGGGGGGCTCTTAAACACCGGGGAGCTGTTTTTT. This translates into CASSHRGGGLLNTGELFF. The V and J genes are TRBV5-4 and TRBJ2-2, with 8 nucleotides matching TRBD2. V lost 4 bases and J lost 2; bases outside the gene matches: 13. Looked up from germline, CDR1 is SGHNT and CDR2 is YYREEE (reference sequence). The CDR3 totals 18 residues.

V gene TRBV5-1 combines with J gene TRBJ2-5; TRBD1 matches at 9 bases. Germline V CDR1 and CDR2: SGHRS, YFSETQ. Trimming removed 3 bases from V and 3 bases from J; junction bases left unmatched: 3. The CDR3 spans 14 residues. This CDR3 reads CASSWGQGEETQYF. CDR3 DNA sequence: TGCGCCAGCAGCTGGGGACAGGGTGAAGAGACCCAGTACTTC. The full variable domain, with the rest looked up from reference TRBV5-1 and TRBJ2-5, is KAGVTQTPRYLIKTRGQQVTLSCSPISGHRSVSWYQQTPGQGLQFLFEYFSETQRNKGNFPGRFSGRQFSNSRSEMNVSTLELGDSALYLCASSWGQGEETQYFGPGTRLLVL.

The V and J genes are TRBV9 and TRBJ1-4; TRBD1 might be the D (5 bases). V lost 0 bases to trimming and J lost 4 bases, with 7 bases between them. This CDR3 contains 14 residues. The germline V gene encodes CDR1 SGDLS and CDR2 YYNGEE. As DNA, the CDR3 is TGTGCCAGCAGCGTAGGAGACAGTAATGAAAAACTGTTTTTT. It translates to CASSVGDSNEKLFF.

This clone was counted a few times. The chain carries TRBV25-1 and TRBJ1-1; D remains ambiguous. The germline gives CDR1 MGHDK, CDR2 SYGVNS. V was cut by 8 bases and J by 3 bases, with 4 bases left in between. The CDR3 covers 10 residues. As DNA, the CDR3 is TGTGCCAGCTCTGACACTGAAGCTTTCTTT. Protein: CASSDTEAFF.

This clone has only a few counts. The chain joins TRBV2 to TRBJ2-7; 8 bases are shared with TRBD1. V shed 7 bases, J shed 4 bases, and the junction held 3 bases outside the gene matches. This CDR3 comprises 12 residues. The germline V gene has CDR1 SNHLY and CDR2 FYNNEI. DNA for the CDR3: TGTGCCAGCAAGGACAGGGCGTACGAGCAGTACTTC. Translated, it gives CASKDRAYEQYF.

Here the CDR3 reads CASSEAGAWSNQPQHF. The CDR3 coding sequence is TGTGCCAGCAGTGAAGCAGGGGCTTGGAGCAATCAGCCCCAGCATTTT. The J gene is TRBJ1-5, the V gene TRBV2, with a tentative D call TRBD1 (5 bases). CDR1 SNHLY and CDR2 FYNNEI come from the germline V gene. The CDR3 is 16 amino acids. V was trimmed by 0 bases and J by 1 base, leaving 10 bases between them.

This clone was detected only a few times. This chain links TRBV27 with TRBJ1-1, with D possibly being TRBD1 (5 bases). V was cut by 4 bases and J by 8 bases, with 11 bases left in between. Germline V lookup: CDR1 MNHEY, CDR2 SMNVEV (reference sequence). The CDR3 has 12 amino acids. The CDR3 spells CASSSGTFEAFF. The CDR3 DNA reads as TGTGCCAGCAGTTCCGGGACTTTCGAAGCTTTCTTT.

This clone was detected only a few times. The CDR3 is CASRDRGRNSPLHF. The CDR3 bases are TGTGCCAGCAGGGACAGGGGACGAAATTCACCCCTCCACTTT. The rearrangement uses TRBV6-5 and TRBJ1-6; TRBD1 agrees at 9 bases. With V trimmed by 6 bases and J by 7 bases, 4 bases remained unmatched. Per germline, CDR1 MNHEY and CDR2 SVGAGI. The CDR3 consists of 14 residues.

The chain employs TRBV5-1 and TRBJ1-1; the D is unclear. This CDR3 spans 14 amino acids. Trimming took off 0 bases at V and 5 bases at J, with 11 bases between the two ends. Germline V gene sequence: CDR1 SGHRS, CDR2 YFSETQ. The CDR3 sequence is CASSLANLGTEAFF. The CDR3, as DNA: TGCGCCAGCAGCTTGGCCAACCTCGGGACTGAAGCTTTCTTT.

This chain links TRBV11-2 with TRBJ2-1; D may be TRBD2 (5 bases). Germline V gives CDR1 SGHAT, CDR2 FQNNGV. The CDR3 contains 17 residues. Deletions cut 0 bases from V and 0 bases from J, with 12 bases between. CDR3 residues: CASSLDPAGSSYNEQFF. CDR3 nucleotide sequence: TGTGCCAGCAGCTTAGATCCGGCGGGCAGCTCCTACAATGAGCAGTTCTTC.

The chain is built from TRBV27 and TRBJ1-5; unclear D gene. CDR3 size: 16 residues. Trimming pared 6 bases from V and 2 bases from J, leaving 17 bases between. The germline gives CDR1 MNHEY, CDR2 SMNVEV (reference sequence). CDR3 nucleotide sequence: TGTGCCAGCAGCTCCCCGGGGTTTTGGGGCAATCAGCCCCAGCATTTT. The encoded protein is CASSSPGFWGNQPQHF.

The V call is TRBV27, the J call TRBJ2-5; no clear D. Trimming stripped 3 bases from V and 5 bases from J, with 19 bases between. This CDR3 spans 16 amino acids. In germline, CDR1 is MNHEY, CDR2 SMNVEV (reference sequence). Here the CDR3 reads CASSFGPGFVGETQYF. For the CDR3, the DNA is TGTGCCAGCAGTTTTGGGCCCGGATTTGTTGGGGAGACCCAGTACTTC.

This clone was counted a few times. The chain couples TRBV2 to TRBJ1-5; D gene ambiguous. This CDR3 spans 12 amino acids. The germline V gene has CDR1 SNHLY and CDR2 FYNNEI. V lost 8 bases, J lost 3 bases, and 8 bases lay in between. CDR3 DNA sequence: TGTGCCAGCGGTCCAGACAATCAGCCCCAGCATTTT. Translation gives CASGPDNQPQHF.

This rearrangement joins TRBV18 to TRBJ1-5; D possibly corresponds to TRBD1 (6 bases). V dropped 5 bases and J dropped 3 bases, with 11 bases sitting between them. The CDR3 sequence is 14 residues long. Germline CDR1 and CDR2: KGHSH and LQKENI. In nucleotides, the CDR3 is TGTGCCAGCTCAGCCGGACAGTTCAATCAGCCCCAGCATTTT. Protein product: CASSAGQFNQPQHF.

The CDR3 DNA reads TGTGCCAGCTCACCTGGACAGGGTGCCTACGAGCAGTACTTC. Its translation: CASSPGQGAYEQYF. The rearrangement links TRBV18 to TRBJ2-7; the match to TRBD1 covers 8 bases. The V and J ends lost 3 bases and 2 bases, in that order; junction bases with no gene match: 3. The germline gives CDR1 KGHSH, CDR2 LQKENI. CDR3 length: 14 residues.

The chain links TRBV19 to TRBJ1-1; TRBD1 agrees at 8 bases. The V gene's germline CDR1 is LNHDA and CDR2 SQIVND (reference sequence). V was clipped by 5 bases and J by 5 bases; unmatched bases: 4. CDR3 length: 13 amino acids. DNA of the CDR3: TGTGCCAGTAGTCCAACAGGGGGGACTGAAGCTTTCTTT. Translated, it gives CASSPTGGTEAFF.

This chain links TRBV5-1 with TRBJ2-3, with 7 bases lining up with TRBD1. The CDR3 is 14 residues long. The trim removed 4 bases at V and 4 bases at J, leaving 6 bases unmatched. The germline V gene has CDR1 SGHRS and CDR2 YFSETQ. The DNA for the CDR3 is TGCGCCAGCAGCCCCGGGACAGCCGCAGATACGCAGTATTTT. Its protein is CASSPGTAADTQYF.